This is a list of T cell receptor beta chains from one sample in a study of blood T cells in healthy people across ages. TCRdb analysed the 5' RACE reads with MiXCR anew, one entry per CDR3 protein. The repertoire holds 750,000 to 950,000 distinct CDR3 sequences, with almost 30% as singletons. The same specimen was also included in a second study, on T cells of mothers and their children.

The specimen was blood. The receptor set was obtained from a woman aged 35 to 49 in good health. Each CDR3 is given with its conserved first and last residue. A D gene is named only where the DNA matches it firmly. The listing skips clone size in some rows; elsewhere it reads once, few, many or a size class.

size: once
J: TRBJ2-1
D: -
V: TRBV25-1
CDR3: CASSEFAAGNEQFF
DNA: TGTGCCAGCAGTGAATTCGCGGCGGGCAATGAGCAGTTCTTC

size: -
J: TRBJ1-1
D: -
V: TRBV14
CDR3: CASTSAEGTEAFF
DNA: TGTGCCAGCACCTCAGCTGAGGGCACTGAAGCTTTCTTT

size: -
J: TRBJ2-5
D: -
V: TRBV7-9
CDR3: CASSLGQIYERYF
DNA: TGTGCCAGCAGCTTAGGACAGATCTACGAGCGGTACTTC

size: many
J: TRBJ2-7
D: TRBD2
V: TRBV4-3
CDR3: CASSQDLRRGADQYEQYF
DNA: TGCGCCAGCAGCCAAGATCTAAGGCGGGGGGCCGACCAATACGAGCAGTACTTC

size: once
J: TRBJ1-2
D: -
V: TRBV30
CDR3: CAWRAGFGYTF
DNA: TGTGCCTGGAGGGCAGGGTTTGGCTACACCTTC

size: -
J: TRBJ2-7
D: TRBD2
V: TRBV7-2
CDR3: CASSILSGTPYEQYF
DNA: TGTGCCAGCAGCATCCTTAGCGGGACCCCCTACGAGCAGTACTTC

size: few
J: TRBJ1-5
D: -
V: TRBV7-2
CDR3: CASSLGARWREPQHF
DNA: TGTGCCAGCAGCTTAGGCGCCCGCTGGCGCGAGCCCCAGCATTTT

size: -
J: TRBJ2-1
D: -
V: TRBV21-1
CDR3: CASSTPGQGYNEQFF
DNA: TGTGCCAGCAGCACCCCGGGACAGGGGTACAATGAGCAGTTCTTC

size: many
J: TRBJ1-2
D: -
V: TRBV7-2
CDR3: CASSLGFYGYTF
DNA: TGTGCCAGTAGTCTGGGATTCTATGGCTACACCTTC

size: few
J: TRBJ1-1
D: TRBD1
V: TRBV29-1
CDR3: CSVDGTGVMNTEAFF
DNA: TGCAGCGTTGACGGGACAGGGGTTATGAACACTGAAGCTTTCTTT

size: many
J: TRBJ2-7
D: TRBD2
V: TRBV5-1
CDR3: CASSLAAGGKFLYEQYF
DNA: TGCGCCAGCAGCTTGGCCGCCGGGGGGAAATTCCTCTACGAGCAGTACTTC

size: -
J: TRBJ2-1
D: -
V: TRBV30
CDR3: CAWSVSEYQETQFF
DNA: TGTGCCTGGAGTGTATCAGAGTACCAAGAGACCCAGTTCTTC

size: many
J: TRBJ1-6
D: -
V: TRBV12-3/TRBV12-4
CDR3: CASSSRDTGRGSPLHF
DNA: TGTGCCAGCAGCTCAAGGGACACAGGTCGTGGTTCACCCCTCCACTTT

size: -
J: TRBJ2-7
D: -
V: TRBV3-1
CDR3: CASSQDLGEKYEQYF
DNA: TGTGCCAGCAGCCAAGATTTGGGCGAGAAATACGAGCAGTACTTC

size: many
J: TRBJ2-5
D: TRBD2
V: TRBV6-1
CDR3: CASSDPLAPPQRETQYF
DNA: TGTGCCAGCAGTGACCCACTAGCGCCCCCACAACGGGAGACCCAGTACTTC